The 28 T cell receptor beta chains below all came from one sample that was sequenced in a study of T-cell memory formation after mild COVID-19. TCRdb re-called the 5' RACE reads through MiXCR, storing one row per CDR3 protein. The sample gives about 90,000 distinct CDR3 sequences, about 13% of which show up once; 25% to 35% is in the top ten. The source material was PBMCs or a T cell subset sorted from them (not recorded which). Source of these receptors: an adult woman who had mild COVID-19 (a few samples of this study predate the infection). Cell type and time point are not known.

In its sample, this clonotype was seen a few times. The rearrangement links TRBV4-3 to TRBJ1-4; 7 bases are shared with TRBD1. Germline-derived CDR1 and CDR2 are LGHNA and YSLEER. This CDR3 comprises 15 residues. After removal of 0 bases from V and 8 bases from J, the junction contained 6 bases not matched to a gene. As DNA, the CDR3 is TGCGCCAGCAGCCAAGATTCGAGGGGGCGGGAAAAACTGTTTTTT. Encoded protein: CASSQDSRGREKLFF.

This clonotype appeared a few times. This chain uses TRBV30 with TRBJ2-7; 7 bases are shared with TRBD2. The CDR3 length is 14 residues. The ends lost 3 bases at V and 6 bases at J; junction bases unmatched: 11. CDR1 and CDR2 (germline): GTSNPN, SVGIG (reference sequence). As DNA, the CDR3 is TGTGCCTGGAGCCGGGAGGCGGGCAGAGTCGAGCAGTACTTC. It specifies CAWSREAGRVEQYF. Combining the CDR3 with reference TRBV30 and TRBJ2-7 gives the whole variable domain SQTIHQWPATLVQPVGSPLSLECTVEGTSNPNLYWYRQAAGRGLQLLFYSVGIGQISSEVPQNLSASRPQDRQFILSSKKLLLSDSGFYLCAWSREAGRVEQYFGPGTRLTVT.

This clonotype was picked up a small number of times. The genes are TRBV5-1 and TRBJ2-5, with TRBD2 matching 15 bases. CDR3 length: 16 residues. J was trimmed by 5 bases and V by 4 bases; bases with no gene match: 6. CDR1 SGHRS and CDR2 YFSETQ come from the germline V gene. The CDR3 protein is CASSPGLAGGSETQYF. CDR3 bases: TGCGCCAGCAGCCCGGGACTAGCGGGAGGTTCGGAGACCCAGTACTTC.

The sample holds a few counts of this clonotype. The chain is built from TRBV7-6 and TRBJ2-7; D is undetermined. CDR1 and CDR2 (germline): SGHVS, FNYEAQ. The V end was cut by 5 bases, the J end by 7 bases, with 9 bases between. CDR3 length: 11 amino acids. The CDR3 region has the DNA TGTGCCAGCAGCCAGGATGGTGAGCAGTACTTC. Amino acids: CASSQDGEQYF.

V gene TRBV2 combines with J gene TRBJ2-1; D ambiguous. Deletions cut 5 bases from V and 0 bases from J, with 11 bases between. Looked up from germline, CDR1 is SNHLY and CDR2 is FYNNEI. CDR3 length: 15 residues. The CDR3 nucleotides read TGTGCCAGCAGTAACGGACCCAGCTCCTACAATGAGCAGTTCTTC. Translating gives CASSNGPSSYNEQFF.

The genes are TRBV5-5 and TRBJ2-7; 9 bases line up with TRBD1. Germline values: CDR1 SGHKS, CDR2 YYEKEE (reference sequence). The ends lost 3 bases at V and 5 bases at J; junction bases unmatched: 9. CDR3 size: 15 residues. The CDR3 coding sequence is TGTGCCAGCAGCTCCGGGACAGGGTCGTGGGACGAGCAGTACTTC. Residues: CASSSGTGSWDEQYF. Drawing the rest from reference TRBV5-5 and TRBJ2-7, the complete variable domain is DAGVTQSPTHLIKTRGQQVTLRCSPISGHKSVSWYQQVLGQGPQFIFQYYEKEERGRGNFPDRFSARQFPNYSSELNVNALLLGDSALYLCASSSGTGSWDEQYFGPGTRLTVT.

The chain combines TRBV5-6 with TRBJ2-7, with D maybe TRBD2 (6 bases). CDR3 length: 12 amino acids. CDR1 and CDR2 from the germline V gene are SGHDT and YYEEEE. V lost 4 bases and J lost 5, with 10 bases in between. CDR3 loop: CASSRGEDEQYF. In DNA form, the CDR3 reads TGTGCCAGCAGCCGAGGGGAGGACGAGCAGTACTTC.

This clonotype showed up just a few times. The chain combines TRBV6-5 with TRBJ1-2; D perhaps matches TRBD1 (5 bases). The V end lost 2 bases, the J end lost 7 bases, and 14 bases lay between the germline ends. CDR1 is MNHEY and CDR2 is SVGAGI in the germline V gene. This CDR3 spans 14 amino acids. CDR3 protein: CASSYRGGAGGYTF. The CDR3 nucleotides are TGTGCCAGCAGTTACCGCGGGGGAGCTGGTGGCTACACCTTC.

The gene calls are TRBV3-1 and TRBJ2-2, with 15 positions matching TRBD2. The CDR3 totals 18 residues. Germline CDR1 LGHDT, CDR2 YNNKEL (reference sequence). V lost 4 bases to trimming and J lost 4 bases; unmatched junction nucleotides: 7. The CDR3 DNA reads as TGTGCCAGCAGCCTCGGACTAGCGGGAGGGCCGGGCACCGGGGAGCTGTTTTTT. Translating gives CASSLGLAGGPGTGELFF.

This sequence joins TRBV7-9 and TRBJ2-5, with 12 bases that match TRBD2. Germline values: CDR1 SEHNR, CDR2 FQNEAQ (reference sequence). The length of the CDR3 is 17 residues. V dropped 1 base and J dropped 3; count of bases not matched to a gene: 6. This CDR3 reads CASSLVPRTSGKETQYF. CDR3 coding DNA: TGTGCCAGCAGCTTAGTCCCCCGGACTAGCGGGAAAGAGACCCAGTACTTC. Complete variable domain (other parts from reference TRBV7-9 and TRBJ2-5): DTGVSQNPRHKITKRGQNVTFRCDPISEHNRLYWYRQTLGQGPEFLTYFQNEAQLEKSRLLSDRFSAERPKGSFSTLEIQRTEQGDSAMYLCASSLVPRTSGKETQYFGPGTRLLVL.

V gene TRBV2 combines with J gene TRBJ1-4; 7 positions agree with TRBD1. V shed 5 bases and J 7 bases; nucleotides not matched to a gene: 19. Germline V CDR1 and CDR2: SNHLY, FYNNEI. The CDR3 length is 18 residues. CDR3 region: CASSHQVSDRNDGEKLFF. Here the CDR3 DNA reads TGTGCCAGCAGTCATCAGGTATCGGACAGGAACGATGGTGAAAAACTGTTTTTT.

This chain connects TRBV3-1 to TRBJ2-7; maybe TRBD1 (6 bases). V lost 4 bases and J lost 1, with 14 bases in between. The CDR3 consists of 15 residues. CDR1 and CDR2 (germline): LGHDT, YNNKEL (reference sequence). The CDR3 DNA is TGTGCCAGCAGCCGCCTGGACAGCCCTTCCTACGAGCAGTACTTC. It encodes CASSRLDSPSYEQYF.

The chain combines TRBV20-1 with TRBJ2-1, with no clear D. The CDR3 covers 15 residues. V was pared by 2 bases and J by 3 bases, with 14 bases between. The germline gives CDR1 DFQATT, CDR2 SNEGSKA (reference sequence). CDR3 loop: CSARSTISNYNEQFF. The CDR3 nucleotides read TGCAGTGCTAGATCCACCATCAGTAACTACAATGAGCAGTTCTTC.

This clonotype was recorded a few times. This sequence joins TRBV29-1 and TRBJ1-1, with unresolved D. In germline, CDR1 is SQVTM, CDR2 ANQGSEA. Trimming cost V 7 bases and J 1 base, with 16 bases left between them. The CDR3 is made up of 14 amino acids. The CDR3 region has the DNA TGCAGCGCCCGGGGAGCGGTTAGGAACACTGAAGCTTTCTTT. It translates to CSARGAVRNTEAFF.

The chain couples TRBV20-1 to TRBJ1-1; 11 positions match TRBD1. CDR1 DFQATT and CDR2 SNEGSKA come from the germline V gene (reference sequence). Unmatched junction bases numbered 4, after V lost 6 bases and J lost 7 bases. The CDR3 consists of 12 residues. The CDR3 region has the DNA TGCAGTGCGGGTGGGACAGGGGGTGAAGCTTTCTTT. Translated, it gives CSAGGTGGEAFF.

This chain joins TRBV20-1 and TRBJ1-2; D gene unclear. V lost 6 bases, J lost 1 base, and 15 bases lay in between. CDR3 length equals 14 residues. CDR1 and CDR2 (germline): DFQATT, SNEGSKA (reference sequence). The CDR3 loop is CSALEILINYGYTF. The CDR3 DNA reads TGCAGTGCCCTAGAGATTTTGATTAACTATGGCTACACCTTC.

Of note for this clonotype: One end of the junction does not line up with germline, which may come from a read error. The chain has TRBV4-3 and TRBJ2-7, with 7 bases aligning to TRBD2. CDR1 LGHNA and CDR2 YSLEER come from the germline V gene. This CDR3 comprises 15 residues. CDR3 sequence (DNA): TGCGCCAGCAGCCAAGCAACTAGCGACTCCCACGAGCAGTACTTC. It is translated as CASSQATSDSHEQYF.

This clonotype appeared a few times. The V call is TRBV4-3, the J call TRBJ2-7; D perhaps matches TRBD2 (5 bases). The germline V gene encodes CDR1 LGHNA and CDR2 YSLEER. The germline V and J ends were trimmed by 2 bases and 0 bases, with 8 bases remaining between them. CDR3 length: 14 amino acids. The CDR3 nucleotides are TGCGCCAGCAGCCAAAGGACTCGCTCCTACGAGCAGTACTTC. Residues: CASSQRTRSYEQYF.

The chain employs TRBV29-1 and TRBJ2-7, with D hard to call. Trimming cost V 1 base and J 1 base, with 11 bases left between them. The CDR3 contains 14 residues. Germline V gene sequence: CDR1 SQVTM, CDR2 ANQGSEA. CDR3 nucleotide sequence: TGCAGCGTTGAAGGGAAGGGCAGTTCCTACGAGCAGTACTTC. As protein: CSVEGKGSSYEQYF.

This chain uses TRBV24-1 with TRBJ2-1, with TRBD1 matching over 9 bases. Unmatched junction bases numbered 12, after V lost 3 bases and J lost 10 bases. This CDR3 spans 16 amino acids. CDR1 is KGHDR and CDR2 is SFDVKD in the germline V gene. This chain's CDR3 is CATSDGDRAWVYEQFF. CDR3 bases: TGTGCCACCAGTGATGGGGACAGGGCTTGGGTATACGAGCAGTTCTTC.

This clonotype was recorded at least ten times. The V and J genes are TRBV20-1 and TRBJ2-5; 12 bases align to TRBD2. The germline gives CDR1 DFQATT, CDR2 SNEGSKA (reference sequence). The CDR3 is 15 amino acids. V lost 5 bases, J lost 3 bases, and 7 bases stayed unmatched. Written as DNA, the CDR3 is TGCAGTGCTGATGGACTAGCGGGGAACGAAGAGACCCAGTACTTC. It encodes CSADGLAGNEETQYF.

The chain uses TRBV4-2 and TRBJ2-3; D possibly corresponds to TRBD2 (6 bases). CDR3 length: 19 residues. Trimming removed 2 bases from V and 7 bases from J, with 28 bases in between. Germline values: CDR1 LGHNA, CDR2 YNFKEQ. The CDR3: CASSQLGVGTPEELYTQYF. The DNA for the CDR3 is TGTGCCAGCAGCCAACTTGGGGTAGGGACTCCTGAGGAGCTATATACGCAGTATTTT.

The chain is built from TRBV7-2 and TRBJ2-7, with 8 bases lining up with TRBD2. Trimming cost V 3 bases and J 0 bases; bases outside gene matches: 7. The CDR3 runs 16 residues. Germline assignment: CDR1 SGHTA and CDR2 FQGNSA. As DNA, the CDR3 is TGTGCCAGCAGCTTTTCGACGGGAGGGAGCTCCTACGAGCAGTACTTC. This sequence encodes CASSFSTGGSSYEQYF.

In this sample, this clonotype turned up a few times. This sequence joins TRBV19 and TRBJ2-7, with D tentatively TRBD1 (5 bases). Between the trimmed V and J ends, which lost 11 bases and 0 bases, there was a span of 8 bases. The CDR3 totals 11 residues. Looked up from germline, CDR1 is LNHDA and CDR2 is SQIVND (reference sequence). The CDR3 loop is CAVRGSYEQYF. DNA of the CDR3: TGTGCCGTAAGGGGCTCCTACGAGCAGTACTTC.

CDR3 residues: CASRLPGTDTQYF. For the CDR3, the DNA is TGTGCCAGCAGGCTTCCGGGCACAGATACGCAGTATTTT. This chain links TRBV6-5 with TRBJ2-3; D unclear. Per the germline V gene, CDR1 is MNHEY and CDR2 is SVGAGI. Trimming removed 6 bases at V and 1 base at J, with 8 bases between. The CDR3 length is 13 residues.

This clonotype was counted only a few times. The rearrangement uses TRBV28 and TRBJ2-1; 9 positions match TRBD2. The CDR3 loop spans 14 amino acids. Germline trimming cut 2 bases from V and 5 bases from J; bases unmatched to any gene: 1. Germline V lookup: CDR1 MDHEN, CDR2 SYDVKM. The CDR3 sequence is CASSLASGNNEQFF. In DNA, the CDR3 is TGTGCCAGCAGTTTAGCTAGCGGGAACAATGAGCAGTTCTTC.

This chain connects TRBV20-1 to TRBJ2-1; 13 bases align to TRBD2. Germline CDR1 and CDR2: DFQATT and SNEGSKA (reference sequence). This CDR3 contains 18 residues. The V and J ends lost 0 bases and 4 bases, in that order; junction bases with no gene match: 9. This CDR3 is CSARDSLGTSGVYNEQFF. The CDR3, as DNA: TGCAGTGCTAGAGATTCGCTCGGGACTAGCGGGGTTTACAATGAGCAGTTCTTC.

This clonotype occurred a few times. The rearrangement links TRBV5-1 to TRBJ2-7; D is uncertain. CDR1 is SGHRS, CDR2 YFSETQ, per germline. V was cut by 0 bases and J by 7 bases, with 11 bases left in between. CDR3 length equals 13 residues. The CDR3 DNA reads TGCGCCAGCAGCTTGGTTGGATCCGGGGAGCAGTACTTC. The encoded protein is CASSLVGSGEQYF.